This T cell receptor (beta chain) was identified during a study of shared clonotypes between healthy human individuals. Looking at the study overall: Contributing individuals were two females and three males aged 18 to 49.

The CDR3 totals 15 residues. Germline V gene data show CDR1 as SGHVS and CDR2 as FQNEAQ. Between the trimmed V and J ends, which lost 0 bases and 1 base, there was a span of 10 bases. The data were produced by immunoSEQ multiplex PCR, yet TCRdb's version contains in-frame clones alone and is incomplete. The sample contains 850,000 to 1,200,000 clones, 65% to 80% of which appear only once. On this clone: Its cognate antigen is unknown.

Only Caucasian adults living in Nashville, Tennessee made up the donor group. Study results and caveats: Generally, naive subsets (rather than memory subsets) showed larger estimated richness.

The sequence was collected from a man between 18 and 35 years old in good health. V and J are TRBV7-8 and TRBJ2-7, with no clear D. Sequencing was carried out using memory CD4+ T cells sorted from blood. As for subset: CD45RA-negative fraction. The CDR3 spells CASSLAGQASYEQYF. The CDR3 DNA reads as TGTGCCAGCAGCTTAGCTGGCCAAGCGTCCTACGAGCAGTACTTC. Looking up the rest from reference TRBV7-8 and TRBJ2-7 gives the full variable domain: GAGVSQSPRYKVAKRGQDVALRCDPISGHVSLFWYQQALGQGPEFLTYFQNEAQLDKSGLPSDRFFAERPEGSVSTLKIQRTQQEDSAVYLCASSLAGQASYEQYFGPGTRLTVT.